This T cell receptor beta chain originates from a study of regulatory T cells in long-lasting Graves disease (dated by TCRdb to the early 2020s). Regarding the study in general: Newly diagnosed Graves' disease patients had taken antithyroid drugs for less than 3 months. Patients with persistent Graves' disease were compared with patients with newly diagnosed Graves' disease using TCR sequencing and RNA sequencing of peripheral blood. The study took place in China and was registered as a clinical trial. A total of 35 or so samples were covered by TCR sequencing, comprising some 13 persistent and about 20 newly diagnosed Graves' disease patients. Overall study results and their limits: The small sample size was acknowledged by the authors as a limitation that may reduce accuracy. Preferential use of TRBV28, TRBJ1-2 and TRBJ2-5 was observed in persistent disease, whereas TRBV20-1 and TRBJ2-1 were favored in newly diagnosed disease. The study examined only peripheral blood because the primary lesion, thyroid tissue, could not be accessed. Sequencing and analysis were restricted to the TCR beta chain. Lower TCR Shannon entropy and fewer highly expanded clones were observed in persistent Graves' disease patients than in newly diagnosed patients, which suggested clonal expansion. Patients with persistent disease shared more public clonotypes (about 2,900) than newly diagnosed patients did (around 980).

According to the study, the label for this sample's time point signals: newly diagnosed GD, antithyroid drugs for less than 3 months. For both TCR sequencing and RNA sequencing, RNA was extracted from PBMCs using TRIzol. Graves' disease was diagnosed according to American Thyroid Association guidelines. Recruitment of patients was carried out at an endocrinology department in Xi'an, China. From each patient, roughly 9 milliliters of peripheral blood was collected into an EDTA anticoagulant tube. Ficoll Paque Plus density gradient separation was used to isolate PBMCs, and no further T cell sorting was performed. RNA quality was checked with an Agilent 2100 Bioanalyzer and agarose gel, and concentration with a NanoDrop 2000. Library preparation used multiplex PCR. TCRdb names Illumina HiSeq 4000 as the instrument used. CDR3 regions were amplified by Arm-PCR with iRepertoire HTBI primers to construct TCR beta libraries. Before sequencing, the PCR products underwent gel purification. The original pipeline was this. Gene usage analysis of CDR3 amino acid clonotypes relied on the approximately 62 TRBV and 14 TRBJ segments identified across samples. Filtered high-quality paired reads were merged into contigs using COPE and FqMerger. BLAST was used to align contigs to IMGT TRBV, TRBD and TRBJ reference genes, and CDR3 was defined according to IMGT. Any clonotype with a frequency above 0.1% was classified as a highly expanded clone. Repertoire diversity was measured by Shannon entropy, and V-J evenness by the Gini coefficient. Clonotypes shared by more than one individual were considered public. TCRdb's own reprocessing of the public reads used fastp at Q25 and MiXCR and kept productive beta chains. When rows share a CDR3 protein, they turn into one entry using the most common DNA and genes. The V and J calls, along with clone size, are taken from TCRdb and not from the paper's own processing. The sample table holds about 530,000 distinct CDR3 sequences, of which 16% were seen once. The top ten constitute roughly 25% of the sample.

In its sample, this clonotype was seen many times. Its antigen specificity is not known. No quality values exist for individual bases; no much larger clone is one base distant. The germline V gene specifies MNHNS as CDR1 and SASEGT as CDR2. V is shortened by 10 bases, J by 1 base, and the region joining them spans 16 bases. Taken from cysteine to phenylalanine, the CDR3 has 14 residues. The CDR3 DNA has 42 bases and is translated from base 1. The data were also submitted as part of a second study, on T cells in Graves' hyperthyroidism and ophthalmopathy. The second source states: A patient counted as having stable Graves' hyperthyroidism if no progression to ophthalmopathy occurred over 18 months of follow-up. Hyperthyroidism patients were aged 18 to 65 years and newly diagnosed, with disease duration of less than 2 months. Exclusion was applied to patients with uncontrolled infections, other autoimmune diseases, pregnancy or lactation. Diagnoses were established on the basis of clinical symptoms, serum thyroxine and TRAb, thyroid ultrasound, and orbital computed tomography. The first round of RT-PCR for the TCR CDR3 was performed with the HTBI primer set and the Qiagen OneStep RT-PCR kit. Blood samples also contained most of the expanded thyroid clonotypes (frequency above 0.001), which suggests that blood repertoires may reflect thyroid immune responses. Ophthalmopathy was separated from stable hyperthyroidism by a 13 V-J signature model, with approximately 90% sensitivity and about 81% specificity obtained in cross-validation and 80%/75% obtained in testing. In validation, progression to ophthalmopathy was predicted by the model with around 70% sensitivity and roughly 76% specificity, a median of approximately 6.5 months before onset. A discovery cohort of 95 to 100 patients, roughly 40 with Graves' ophthalmopathy and 55 to 60 with stable Graves' hyperthyroidism, was used to find distinguishing TCR V-J signatures. An independent validation cohort of under 20 hyperthyroidism patients and about 15 patients who later progressed to ophthalmopathy tested prospective prediction of ophthalmopathy. The 95 to 100 discovery patients were randomly divided into training and test sets at a 7:3 ratio. In several Graves' hyperthyroidism patients, the study also compared T-cell repertoires from thyroid tissue with T-cell repertoires from blood. Once sampling was done, hyperthyroidism patients were given methimazole at a starting dose of 30 mg daily, whereas ophthalmopathy patients were given high-dose intravenous methylprednisolone. Libraries were constructed in a second round of multiplex PCR, after which size selection and purification were performed. Sequencing of the libraries was done on an Illumina HiSeq2000 using paired-end 100 bp reads. SOAPnuke was used to process the raw data, throwing out any read that contained adapters or uncalled bases, had a mean Phred below 15, or lacked an exact constant-primer or identifier match. High-quality paired reads were merged with COPE v1.2.5, and unique nucleotide sequences were defined as clonotypes. MiTCR v1.1 was used to align clonotypes to the IMGT TRBV, TRBD and TRBJ reference segments. The analysis was restricted to V-J combinations with a frequency above 0.0001, which together covered approximately 99% of the repertoires. A TCS score was defined as the ratio of F50 (clonal expansion) to E x V (chaos), with BLOSUM62-based TCRdist applied between CDR3 peptides within each V-J. Welch's t-statistics and random forest reduced approximately 520 V-J features to 13, which were used in a naive Bayes classifier (R e1071). Sample size was not statistically predetermined, and investigators were not blinded to group allocation. The paper reports TCR Vbeta CDR3 sequencing of approximately 130 peripheral blood samples: under 45 ophthalmopathy, 70 to 85 hyperthyroidism and 17 progressor patients.

This specimen consisted of peripheral blood mononuclear cells (PBMCs), obtained at new diagnosis, from a patient treated with antithyroid drugs. The receptor was derived from a woman aged 35 to 59 with Graves disease. Donor details come from another sample of the same person, matched by shared clones. This sequence uses TRBV6-1 and TRBJ1-1; too little of a D gene remains to name it. CDR3 reads: CATIDNTKNTEAFF. The base sequence is TGTGCCACCATTGACAATACCAAGAACACTGAAGCTTTCTTT.